This T cell receptor beta chain was sequenced during a study of T cells in localized non-small cell lung cancer. Germline loops: CDR1 LNHDA, CDR2 SQIVND (reference sequence). This CDR3 has 15 residues. V dropped 4 bases and J dropped 1 base, with 13 bases sitting between them. Only in-frame clones appear in the TCRdb table, and some are missing; sequencing was by immunoSEQ multiplex PCR. The table includes about 3,500 clones, around 30% detected once. Study findings and constraints: Adjacent lung had a median roughly 61 of the 100 largest tumor clones.

In regard to this clone: Antigen: not known.

The clonotype originates from a man aged 35 to 69 with stage I lung adenocarcinoma. The rearrangement links TRBV19 to TRBJ2-5, with D perhaps TRBD1 (5 bases). The sequenced sample was lung tumor tissue, obtained before any cancer treatment. The DNA of the CDR3 is TGTGCCAGTAGTACGCAGGGAAGCTTCCAAGAGACCCAGTACTTC. Translated: CASSTQGSFQETQYF.